A selection of T cell receptor beta chains follows, all from one sample in a study of cytomegalovirus exposure and HLA in healthy donors. TCRdb's table, derived via immunoSEQ multiplex PCR, lists solely in-frame clones and lacks some. The sample lists 95,000 to 100,000 clones, approximately 85% occurring once. The sequenced sample consisted of PBMCs. The receptors come from a man younger than 40 in good health and CMV-seronegative. The CDR3 runs from the conserved cysteine through the conserved F or W. The D gene is left open where the match is weak. Only some rows state a clone size, as once, few, many or a class for expanded clones.

j_call d_call v_call clone_size cdr3_aa cdr3_nt
TRBJ2-5 NA TRBV4-3 NA CASSQDLGDQETQYF TGCGCCAGCAGCCAAGATTTAGGAGACCAAGAGACCCAGTACTTC
TRBJ1-1 NA TRBV6-5 few CASSSLEGSTEAFF TGTGCCAGCAGTTCCCTAGAGGGTTCCACTGAAGCTTTCTTT
TRBJ1-4 TRBD1 TRBV19 NA CASSSGTGREKLFF TGTGCCAGTAGCTCCGGGACAGGGCGTGAAAAACTGTTTTTT
TRBJ2-3 NA TRBV5-5 NA CASSLTHTGTDTQYF TGTGCCAGCAGCCTGACCCATACAGGGACGGATACGCAGTATTTT
TRBJ1-1 TRBD1 TRBV19 once CASSSQGAGTEAFF TGTGCCAGTAGTAGTCAGGGGGCCGGCACTGAAGCTTTCTTT
TRBJ1-2 NA TRBV7-9 few CASSRLTMVDYGYTF TGTGCCAGCAGCCGTTTGACAATGGTCGACTATGGCTACACCTTC
TRBJ2-2 TRBD1 TRBV9 NA CASSAHRGNTGELFF TGTGCCAGCAGCGCCCACAGGGGTAACACCGGGGAGCTGTTTTTT
TRBJ2-2 NA TRBV11-3 NA CASSFSGLGELFF TGTGCCAGCAGCTTCAGCGGTCTCGGGGAGCTGTTTTTT
TRBJ1-5 NA TRBV7-2 NA CASSLVSNQPQHF TGTGCCAGCAGCTTAGTTTCTAATCAGCCCCAGCATTTT
TRBJ2-3 TRBD2 TRBV4-2 once CASSQRPGPRDYESDTQYF TGTGCCAGCAGCCAACGACCCGGGCCCCGGGACTACGAGTCAGATACGCAGTATTTT
TRBJ1-1 NA TRBV19 NA CASKSGVTNTEAFF TGTGCCAGTAAATCAGGGGTAACGAACACTGAAGCTTTCTTT
TRBJ1-5 NA TRBV28 NA CASRRAGLGNQPQHF TGTGCCAGCAGGAGAGCAGGGCTTGGCAATCAGCCCCAGCATTTT
TRBJ2-7 NA TRBV28 NA CATSGPEQYF TGTGCCACTTCAGGGCCCGAGCAGTACTTC
TRBJ2-5 TRBD2 TRBV9 once CASSGTSGGQETQYF TGTGCCAGCAGCGGGACTAGCGGGGGGCAAGAGACCCAGTACTTC
TRBJ1-5 TRBD1 TRBV6-1 few CASSEEGQVYQPQHF TGTGCCAGCAGTGAAGAGGGACAGGTTTATCAGCCCCAGCATTTT
TRBJ2-5 TRBD1 TRBV7-2 NA CASSLAGTGMRETQYF TGTGCCAGCAGCTTAGCCGGGACAGGGATGAGAGAGACCCAGTACTTC
TRBJ2-2 TRBD1 TRBV5-6 once CASSKGTGNTGELFF TGTGCCAGCAGCAAAGGGACAGGGAACACCGGGGAGCTGTTTTTT
TRBJ1-4 NA TRBV5-6 once CASSLVAGNEKLFF TGTGCCAGCAGCTTGGTGGCAGGGAACGAAAAACTGTTTTTT
TRBJ1-1 TRBD1 TRBV7-8 NA CASTRTGGGLNTEAFF TGTGCCAGCACCCGGACAGGGGGCGGGTTGAACACTGAAGCTTTCTTT
TRBJ2-3 TRBD2 TRBV5-4 NA CASGLASTDTQYF TGTGCCTCGGGACTAGCGAGCACAGATACGCAGTATTTT
TRBJ2-7 NA TRBV30 NA CAQGRESTYEQYF TGTGCCCAGGGGCGGGAGAGCACCTACGAGCAGTACTTC
TRBJ1-6 NA TRBV5-6 NA CASSQMGGVPPLHF TGTGCCAGCAGCCAAATGGGGGGTGTGCCACCCCTCCACTTT
TRBJ2-2 TRBD1 TRBV6-6 NA CASTGQGLGGELFF TGTGCCAGCACGGGACAGGGTCTGGGCGGGGAGCTGTTTTTT
TRBJ2-7 TRBD1 TRBV19 few CASSIPGQGTYEQYF TGTGCCAGTAGTATCCCTGGACAGGGTACCTACGAGCAGTACTTC
TRBJ1-1 NA TRBV5-1 NA CASSFGGANTEAFF TGCGCCAGCAGCTTTGGGGGGGCGAACACTGAAGCTTTCTTT